This TCR beta chain was sequenced during a study of blood T cell repertoires in COVID-19 (dated by TCRdb to about 2020). Regarding the complete study: The collaborator samples originated in the United States, Italy and Spain and spanned the acute and convalescent phases of COVID-19. Samples came from the ongoing ImmuneRACE study (first 160 participants) plus 1,254 subjects from 6 global collaborators. The repertoires were released in a freely available public database intended as a resource for research on the immune response to SARS-CoV-2. A de-identified subject ID, COVID-19 status, age in years and sex were almost always included in the sample metadata. The dataset comprised deeply sampled blood TCRbeta repertoires from subjects exposed to, actively infected with, or recovered from COVID-19. Where available, HLA class I and class II types were taken from metadata supplied by the sample provider and were not determined by assay-based typing. The prospective study material was composed of cDNA or gDNA derived from T cells, B-cell-depleted T cells, or PBMCs.

Measured from the cysteine to the phenylalanine, the CDR3 is 13 residues long. Of all the DNA, just the CDR3 is kept, 39 bases in frame from base 1. CDR1 KGHSH and CDR2 LQKENI are derived from the germline V gene. The junction shows trimming of 3 bases on V and 7 bases on J, plus 13 bases between the germline ends. TCRbeta CDR3 regions were amplified from genomic DNA using the immunoSEQ Assay, a bias-controlled multiplex PCR. As for how the authors treated the data: Within the assay, amplification of reference gene primers was used to estimate how many nucleated cells each sample contained. To quantify the absolute abundance of each unique TCRbeta CDR3 rearrangement, sequence reads were collapsed and filtered. For each sample, productive Simpson clonality was calculated as the square root of Simpson's diversity index across productive rearrangements. In its TCRdb copy, this immuneACCESS table keeps in-frame sequences only and misses some clones. Where compared with another copy, unresolved V genes explain less than half of these, and the others have no known cause. V, J and clone size reflect that table, while D and trimming were determined from the DNA. This sample comprises some 150,000 clones, 80% to 90% of them detected only once. Approximately 9.7% of the sample is in the top ten clones.

Each collaborating institution followed its own protocols to collect whole blood in K2EDTA tubes. For TCRbeta analysis, collaborator samples were shipped as frozen whole blood, as isolated PBMCs, or as DNA extracted from either sample type. Regarding this clone: It has no known antigen specificity. Qualities for individual bases were not recorded, and no much larger clone is one base off.

Results the study describes overall, beyond this receptor: The quantity of clinical and demographic metadata differed by source and by participant and was supplied without curation.

This receptor was taken from a woman in her 50s with acute or convalescent COVID-19. The chain joins TRBV18 to TRBJ2-7; TRBD2 is perhaps the D gene, given 5 matching bases. Sequenced sample: peripheral blood. CDR3 reads: CASSPSREREQYF. The DNA sequence is TGTGCCAGCTCACCCTCACGGGAAAGGGAGCAGTACTTC.